The rows below give T cell receptor beta chains drawn from one sample of a study of T cell changes during pregnancy in multiple sclerosis. Clones were sequenced by immunoSEQ multiplex PCR, and TCRdb holds only the in-frame ones, with some missing. The repertoire holds some 43,000 clones, with 80% to 95% as singletons. Sequences were derived from CD8+ T cells from peripheral blood mononuclear cells, sampled in the first trimester of pregnancy. These TCRs come from a female donor with multiple sclerosis, enrolled in a pregnancy study. CDR3s include the opening cysteine and the closing phenylalanine or tryptophan. A D gene is named only where the DNA matches it firmly. Expanded clones are given a class, and other clones once, few, many or no size at all.

TRBJ2-7 | NA | TRBV19 | NA | CASNPLDINVVIHVYEQYF | TGTGCCAGTAACCCACTGGACATCAACGTTGTAATTCACGTCTACGAGCAGTACTTC
TRBJ1-1 | TRBD1 | TRBV19 | NA | CASSLQGASEAFF | TGTGCCAGTAGTCTACAGGGGGCATCTGAAGCTTTCTTT
TRBJ1-1 | NA | TRBV29-1 | NA | CSVEGRRTEAFF | TGCAGCGTTGAAGGTCGCAGGACTGAAGCTTTCTTT
TRBJ2-3 | TRBD2 | TRBV7-7 | NA | CASTPVWGGRDTQYF | TGTGCCAGCACCCCAGTTTGGGGGGGTCGTGATACGCAGTATTTT
TRBJ2-1 | NA | TRBV5-1 | NA | CASSELNEQFF | TGCGCCAGCAGCGAGCTCAATGAGCAGTTCTTC
TRBJ1-5 | TRBD1 | TRBV27 | NA | CASSSGQGAPSNQPQHF | TGTGCCAGCAGTTCGGGACAGGGGGCGCCGAGCAATCAGCCCCAGCATTTT
TRBJ1-1 | NA | TRBV7-8 | once | CASSRDFENTEAFF | TGTGCCAGCAGCCGGGACTTCGAGAACACTGAAGCTTTCTTT
TRBJ1-1 | NA | TRBV30 | NA | CAWGHGHLNTEAFF | TGTGCCTGGGGTCACGGACACTTGAACACTGAAGCTTTCTTT
TRBJ2-4 | NA | TRBV4-1 | once | CASSQEATGVLDVRNIQYF | TGCGCCAGCAGCCAAGAGGCGACAGGAGTTCTGGACGTCCGGAACATTCAGTACTTC
TRBJ2-7 | NA | TRBV6-1 | NA | CASSELGGRTLYEQYF | TGTGCCAGCAGTGAACTGGGAGGCAGGACCCTGTACGAGCAGTACTTC
TRBJ2-3 | NA | TRBV19 | NA | CASSIEGAFSTDTQYF | TGTGCCAGTAGTATAGAAGGGGCCTTCAGCACAGATACGCAGTATTTT
TRBJ1-1 | NA | TRBV2 | NA | CASRPLPGEAFF | TGTGCCAGCCGCCCACTGCCAGGAGAAGCTTTCTTT
TRBJ1-1 | NA | TRBV4-2 | NA | CASSLNDGDSTEAFF | TGTGCCAGCAGCCTAAATGACGGGGATAGCACTGAAGCTTTCTTT
TRBJ2-3 | TRBD2 | TRBV6-4 | NA | CASSDASGGVDTQYF | TGTGCCAGCAGTGACGCGTCGGGAGGTGTAGATACGCAGTATTTT
TRBJ1-1 | TRBD1 | TRBV7-9 | NA | CAGRTGNTEAFF | TGTGCCGGACGGACAGGGAACACTGAAGCTTTCTTT
TRBJ2-2 | NA | TRBV21-1 | once | CASHFNTGTSGGEDGELFF | TGTGCCAGCCACTTCAATACCGGGACTAGCGGGGGAGAGGACGGGGAGCTGTTTTTT
TRBJ2-4 | NA | TRBV2 | NA | CASRSLNIQYF | TGTGCCAGCAGGTCCCTGAACATTCAGTACTTC
TRBJ2-2 | NA | TRBV6-4 | few | CASSDSRGSTGELFF | TGTGCCAGCAGTGATTCAAGGGGAAGTACCGGGGAGCTGTTTTTT
TRBJ2-1 | NA | TRBV27 | NA | CASSFRTEQFF | TGTGCCAGCAGTTTCAGAACTGAGCAGTTCTTC
TRBJ1-3 | NA | TRBV7-7 | NA | CASSLGQGSGNTIYF | TGTGCCAGCAGCTTAGGGCAGGGGTCTGGAAACACCATATATTTT
TRBJ2-5 | TRBD1 | TRBV2 | NA | CASRVSGGREETQYF | TGTGCCAGCAGAGTTTCAGGGGGAAGGGAAGAGACCCAGTACTTC
TRBJ1-6 | NA | TRBV7-9 | NA | CASSLATSVYHFHF | TGTGCCAGCAGCTTAGCAACCTCCGTCTACCATTTCCACTTT
TRBJ2-6 | NA | TRBV4-1 | NA | CASSQELLGGSGANVLTF | TGCGCCAGCAGCCAAGAGCTTTTAGGGGGCTCTGGGGCCAACGTCCTGACTTTC
TRBJ2-2 | NA | TRBV27 | NA | CASSLSNGVGELFF | TGTGCCAGCAGTTTATCGAACGGGGTCGGGGAGCTGTTTTTT
TRBJ1-5 | NA | TRBV5-8 | NA | CASRLGGYSNQPQHF | TGTGCCAGCAGATTGGGCGGTTATAGCAATCAGCCCCAGCATTTT
TRBJ2-7 | NA | TRBV11-2 | once | CASSLSSGREQYF | TGTGCCAGCAGCTTAAGTTCAGGGCGGGAGCAGTACTTC
TRBJ2-7 | NA | TRBV4-3 | NA | CASSQDGGPGSYEQYF | TGCGCCAGCAGCCAAGACGGGGGGCCGGGGTCCTACGAGCAGTACTTC
TRBJ1-2 | NA | TRBV12-5 | NA | CASGFLQAGEGYTF | TGTGCTAGTGGTTTTTTGCAGGCAGGGGAAGGCTACACCTTC
TRBJ1-2 | TRBD1 | TRBV5-5 | NA | CASSLETGGWREGYTF | TGTGCCAGCAGCTTGGAAACAGGGGGCTGGCGGGAAGGCTACACCTTC
TRBJ2-7 | NA | TRBV11-1 | once | CASSLIRYPYEQYF | TGTGCCAGCAGCTTAATTCGGTACCCCTACGAGCAGTACTTC
TRBJ2-7 | NA | TRBV6-1 | once | CASSEAYGHGYLYEQYF | TGTGCCAGCAGTGAAGCCTATGGACATGGGTATCTCTACGAGCAGTACTTC
TRBJ2-2 | TRBD1 | TRBV6-6 | NA | CASEIHGQGAAGELFF | TGTGCCAGCGAAATCCATGGACAGGGGGCGGCCGGGGAGCTGTTTTTT
TRBJ1-3 | NA | TRBV7-9 | NA | CASSYLEVSGNTIYF | TGTGCCAGCAGCTACCTTGAGGTCTCTGGAAACACCATATATTTT
TRBJ2-1 | NA | TRBV6-5 | NA | CASSYGNSYNEQFF | TGTGCCAGCAGTTACGGTAACAGCTACAATGAGCAGTTCTTC
TRBJ1-5 | NA | TRBV6-1 | medium-sized | CASSEAKRTYSNQPQHF | TGTGCCAGCAGTGAAGCGAAGAGAACCTATAGCAATCAGCCCCAGCATTTT
TRBJ1-1 | TRBD1 | TRBV7-9 | NA | CASSPGQEAFF | TGTGCCAGCAGCCCGGGACAGGAAGCTTTCTTT
TRBJ1-5 | NA | TRBV6-1 | NA | CASSDILGTGVGDNQPQHF | TGTGCCAGCAGTGACATCCTCGGGACGGGGGTGGGGGACAATCAGCCCCAGCATTTT
TRBJ2-1 | TRBD2 | TRBV19 | NA | CASTHPSGYNEQFF | TGTGCCAGTACCCATCCTAGCGGCTACAATGAGCAGTTCTTC
TRBJ1-5 | NA | TRBV7-2 | medium-sized | CASSFGTGRLNQPQHF | TGTGCCAGCAGCTTTGGGACCGGGAGGCTCAATCAGCCCCAGCATTTT
TRBJ2-5 | NA | TRBV20-1 | NA | CSARLRETQYF | TGCAGTGCTAGATTGCGCGAGACCCAGTACTTC
TRBJ1-5 | NA | TRBV28 | NA | CASSFWPGRENQPQHF | TGTGCCAGCAGTTTTTGGCCAGGGCGAGAAAATCAGCCCCAGCATTTT
TRBJ1-1 | NA | TRBV29-1 | NA | CSVPNGGDAFF | TGCAGCGTCCCCAACGGGGGGGACGCTTTCTTT
TRBJ2-7 | NA | TRBV14 | once | CASSQGGPSYEQYF | TGTGCCAGCAGCCAAGGGGGGCCTTCCTACGAGCAGTACTTC
TRBJ1-4 | NA | TRBV11-2 | NA | CASSYGGATNEKLFF | TGTGCCAGCAGCTACGGCGGGGCAACTAATGAAAAACTGTTTTTT
TRBJ2-7 | NA | TRBV27 | NA | CASKVREYSYEQYF | TGTGCCAGCAAAGTACGGGAGTACTCCTACGAGCAGTACTTC
TRBJ2-7 | NA | TRBV5-4 | NA | CASSSGTSYEQYF | TGTGCCAGCAGCTCCGGGACTTCATACGAGCAGTACTTC
TRBJ2-7 | NA | TRBV2 | NA | CATGSYEQYF | TGTGCCACCGGGAGTTACGAGCAGTACTTC
TRBJ2-2 | TRBD1 | TRBV9 | NA | CASSTTGFSTGELFF | TGTGCCAGCAGCACGACAGGGTTTAGCACCGGGGAGCTGTTTTTT
TRBJ1-3 | NA | TRBV25-1 | NA | CASSDSSNTIYF | TGTGCCAGCAGTGATTCTTCAAACACCATATATTTT
TRBJ1-2 | NA | TRBV19 | few | CASSIGGQGGYTF | TGTGCCAGTAGTATAGGGGGGCAAGGAGGCTACACCTTC
TRBJ2-2 | NA | TRBV27 | few | CASTRQNTGELFF | TGTGCCAGCACGAGGCAGAACACCGGGGAGCTGTTTTTT
TRBJ2-7 | NA | TRBV9 | NA | CASSVDFPGPVDEQYF | TGTGCCAGCAGCGTAGACTTTCCAGGGCCTGTCGACGAGCAGTACTTC
TRBJ2-5 | TRBD2 | TRBV2 | NA | CASRGGTSEETQYF | TGTGCCAGCCGGGGGGGGACTAGTGAAGAGACCCAGTACTTC
TRBJ2-1 | NA | TRBV15 | NA | CATNTDYNEQFF | TGTGCCACCAATACAGACTACAATGAGCAGTTCTTC